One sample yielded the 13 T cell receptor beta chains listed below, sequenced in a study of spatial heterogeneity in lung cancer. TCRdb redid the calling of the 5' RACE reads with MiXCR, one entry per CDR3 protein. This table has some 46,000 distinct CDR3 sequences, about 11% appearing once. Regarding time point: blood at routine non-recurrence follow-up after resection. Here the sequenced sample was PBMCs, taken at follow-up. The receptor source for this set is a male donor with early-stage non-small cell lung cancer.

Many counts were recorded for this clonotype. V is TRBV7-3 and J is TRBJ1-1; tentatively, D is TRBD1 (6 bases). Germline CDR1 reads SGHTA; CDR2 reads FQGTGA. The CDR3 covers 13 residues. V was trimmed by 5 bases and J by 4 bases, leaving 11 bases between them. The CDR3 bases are TGTGCCAGCAGCAATCAGGGGAGCACTGAAGCTTTCTTT. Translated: CASSNQGSTEAFF.

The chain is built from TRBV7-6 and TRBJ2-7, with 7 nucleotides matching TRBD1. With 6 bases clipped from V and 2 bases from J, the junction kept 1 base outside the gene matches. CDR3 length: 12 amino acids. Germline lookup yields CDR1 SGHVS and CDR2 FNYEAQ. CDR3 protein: CASSTGAYEQYF. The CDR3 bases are TGTGCCAGCAGTACAGGGGCCTACGAGCAGTACTTC.

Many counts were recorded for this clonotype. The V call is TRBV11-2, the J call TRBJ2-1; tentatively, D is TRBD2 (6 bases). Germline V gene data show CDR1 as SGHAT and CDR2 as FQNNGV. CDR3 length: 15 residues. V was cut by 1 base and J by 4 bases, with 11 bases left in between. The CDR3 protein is CASSLGGVSYNEQFF. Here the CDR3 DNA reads TGTGCCAGCAGCTTAGGCGGGGTGTCTTACAATGAGCAGTTCTTC.

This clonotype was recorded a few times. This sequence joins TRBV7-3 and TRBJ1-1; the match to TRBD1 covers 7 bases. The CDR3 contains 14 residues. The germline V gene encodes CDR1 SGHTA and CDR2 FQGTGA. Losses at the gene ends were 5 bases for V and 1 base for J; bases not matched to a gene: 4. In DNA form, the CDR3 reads TGTGCCAGCAGCAGAGGGACAGAGAACACTGAAGCTTTCTTT. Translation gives CASSRGTENTEAFF.

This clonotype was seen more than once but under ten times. As DNA, the CDR3 is TGCGCCAGCAGCCACGTAGGACTAGCCTACAATGAGCAGTTCTTC. This gives the protein CASSHVGLAYNEQFF. The gene calls are TRBV4-1 and TRBJ2-1; 7 bases line up with TRBD2. The CDR3 is 15 amino acids. V was pared by 3 bases and J by 2 bases, with 4 bases of the junction left unmatched. Germline CDR1 is MGHRA and CDR2 is YSYEKL.

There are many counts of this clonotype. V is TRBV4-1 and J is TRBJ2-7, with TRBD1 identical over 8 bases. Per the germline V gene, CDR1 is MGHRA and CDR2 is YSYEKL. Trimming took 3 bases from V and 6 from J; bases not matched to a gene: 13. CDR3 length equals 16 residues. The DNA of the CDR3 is TGCGCCAGCAGCCAGCAGACAGGGGACTCATTATCCGAGCAGTACTTC. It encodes CASSQQTGDSLSEQYF.

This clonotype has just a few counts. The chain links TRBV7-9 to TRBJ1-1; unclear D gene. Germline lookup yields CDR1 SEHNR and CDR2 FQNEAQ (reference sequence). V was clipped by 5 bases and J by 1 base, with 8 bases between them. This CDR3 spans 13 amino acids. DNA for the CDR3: TGTGCCAGCAGCACAGAACGGAACACTGAAGCTTTCTTT. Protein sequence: CASSTERNTEAFF.

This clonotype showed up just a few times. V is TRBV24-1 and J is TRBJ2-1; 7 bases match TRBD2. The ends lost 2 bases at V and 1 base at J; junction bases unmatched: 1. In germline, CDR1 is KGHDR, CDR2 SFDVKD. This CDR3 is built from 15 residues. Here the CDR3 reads CATSDSSGSYNEQFF. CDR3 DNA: TGTGCCACCAGTGATTCTAGCGGATCCTACAATGAGCAGTTCTTC.

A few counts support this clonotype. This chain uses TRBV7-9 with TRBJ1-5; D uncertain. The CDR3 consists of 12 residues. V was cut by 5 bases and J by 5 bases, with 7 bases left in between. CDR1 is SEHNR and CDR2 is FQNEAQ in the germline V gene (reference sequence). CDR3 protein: CASSLEYQPQHF. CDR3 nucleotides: TGTGCCAGCAGCCTCGAGTATCAGCCCCAGCATTTT. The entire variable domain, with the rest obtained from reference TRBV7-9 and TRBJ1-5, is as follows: DTGVSQNPRHKITKRGQNVTFRCDPISEHNRLYWYRQTLGQGPEFLTYFQNEAQLEKSRLLSDRFSAERPKGSFSTLEIQRTEQGDSAMYLCASSLEYQPQHFGDGTRLSIL.

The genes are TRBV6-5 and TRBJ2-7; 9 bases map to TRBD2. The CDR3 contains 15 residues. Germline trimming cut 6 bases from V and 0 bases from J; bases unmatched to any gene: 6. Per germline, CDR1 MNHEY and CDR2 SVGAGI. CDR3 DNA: TGTGCCAGCAGCGCTAGCGGGGTGAGCTCCTACGAGCAGTACTTC. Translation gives CASSASGVSSYEQYF.

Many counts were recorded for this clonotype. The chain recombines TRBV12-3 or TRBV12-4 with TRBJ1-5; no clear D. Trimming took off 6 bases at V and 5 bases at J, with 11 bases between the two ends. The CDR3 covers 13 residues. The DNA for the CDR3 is TGTGCCAGCAGGGCCACCGAGTATCAGCCCCAGCATTTT. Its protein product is CASRATEYQPQHF.

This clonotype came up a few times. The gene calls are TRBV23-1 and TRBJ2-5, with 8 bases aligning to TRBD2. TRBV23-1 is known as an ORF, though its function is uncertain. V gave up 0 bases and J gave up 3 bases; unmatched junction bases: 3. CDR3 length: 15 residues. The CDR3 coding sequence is TGCGCCAGCAGTCAATCTTTCGGGAGGGAAGAGACCCAGTACTTC. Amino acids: CASSQSFGREETQYF.

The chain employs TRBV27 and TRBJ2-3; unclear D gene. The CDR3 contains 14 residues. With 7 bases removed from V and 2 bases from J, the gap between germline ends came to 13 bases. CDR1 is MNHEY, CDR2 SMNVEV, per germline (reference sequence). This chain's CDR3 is CASKTLTNTDTQYF. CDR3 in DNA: TGTGCCAGCAAAACCCTGACAAACACAGATACGCAGTATTTT.